Below are 20 T cell receptor beta chains sequenced from a single sample in a study of T-cell reconstitution after alpha-beta-depleted transplantation in children. TCRbeta library preparation incorporated unique molecular identifiers. TCRdb analysed the PCR reads with MiXCR anew, one entry per CDR3 protein. The table includes roughly 420,000 distinct CDR3 sequences, 16% detected once. The sample here was PBMCs, mostly from graft donor cells, taken 360 days after TCRalphabeta/CD19-depleted stem cell transplant. These receptors were taken from a boy under three years old who had a stem cell transplant for Wiskott-Aldrich syndrome, so the T cells may come from the graft donor.

This chain connects TRBV25-1 to TRBJ2-3; D tentatively fits TRBD1 or TRBD2 (5 bases each). Germline assignment: CDR1 MGHDK and CDR2 SYGVNS. Trimming took off 2 bases at V and 6 bases at J, with 9 bases between the two ends. The CDR3 runs 13 residues. The CDR3 region has the DNA TGTGCCAGCAGTGAAGGGGGAAGGGATACGCAGTATTTT. It specifies CASSEGGRDTQYF.

The rearrangement links TRBV28 to TRBJ2-6; 8 nucleotides line up with TRBD2. The V gene's germline CDR1 is MDHEN and CDR2 SYDVKM. J gave up 0 bases and V 0 bases, and 7 bases lay outside the gene matches. The length of the CDR3 is 19 residues. CDR3 amino acids: CASSLWVGGGSSGANVLTF. Here the CDR3 DNA reads TGTGCCAGCAGTTTATGGGTCGGCGGGGGGAGCTCTGGGGCCAACGTCCTGACTTTC.

CDR3 loop: CASSEFLAGDNEQFF. CDR3 bases: TGCGCCAGCAGTGAGTTCCTAGCGGGGGACAATGAGCAGTTCTTC. The chain recombines TRBV10-1 with TRBJ2-1, with 10 bases fitting TRBD2. The germline CDR1 and CDR2 sequences are WNHNN and SYGVQD (reference sequence). This CDR3 region has 15 residues. V was pared by 1 base and J by 5 bases, with 2 bases of the junction left unmatched.

The rearrangement links TRBV21-1 to TRBJ2-5; TRBD1 reflects the table's D call only, with no check against the DNA. TRBV21-1 represents a pseudogene. The CDR3 runs to 13 residues. The CDR3 spells CASSGKDSKTQYF. The CDR3 nucleotides are TGTGCCAGCAGCGGGAAGGACAGCAAGACCCAGTACTTC.

The gene calls are TRBV6-2 or TRBV6-3 and TRBJ2-1, with 8 bases identical to TRBD2. With 6 bases clipped from V and 5 bases from J, the junction kept 6 bases outside the gene matches. CDR1 and CDR2 (germline): MNHEY, SVGEGT. The CDR3 totals 14 residues. The CDR3 DNA is TGTGCCAGCAGCCGAAGCGGGGGCCACAATGAGCAGTTCTTC. Translating it yields CASSRSGGHNEQFF.

This clonotype was seen more than once but under ten times. The genes are TRBV5-1 and TRBJ2-7; 9 bases align to TRBD2. J was trimmed by 2 bases and V by 0 bases; bases with no gene match: 6. The germline CDR1 and CDR2 sequences are SGHRS and YFSETQ. The CDR3 has 16 residues. In nucleotides, the CDR3 is TGCGCCAGCAGCTTGGAGGGACTAGCCCGTACCTACGAGCAGTACTTC. This gives the protein CASSLEGLARTYEQYF.

The chain employs TRBV4-1 and TRBJ2-6; the D gene is possibly TRBD1 (6 bases). This CDR3 comprises 22 residues. In germline, CDR1 is MGHRA, CDR2 YSYEKL. Trimming took 0 bases from V and 0 from J, leaving 24 bases between them. DNA for the CDR3: TGCGCCAGCAGCCAAGATTACAGAACGAGACAGGATGAACTCTCTGGGGCCAACGTCCTGACTTTC. This translates into CASSQDYRTRQDELSGANVLTF.

The table lists this clonotype with a few counts. This rearrangement joins TRBV7-2 to TRBJ2-3; 13 bases are a match to TRBD2. The CDR3 loop spans 17 amino acids. Germline CDR1 is SGHTA and CDR2 is FQGNSA. V trimming: 1 base; J trimming: 14 bases; junction bases outside the gene matches: 15. CDR3 amino acids: CASSLVEPGTSGVEGYF. The CDR3 DNA reads as TGTGCCAGCAGCTTAGTAGAGCCCGGGACTAGCGGGGTAGAGGGGTATTTT. The complete variable domain, with remaining parts taken from reference TRBV7-2 and TRBJ2-3, reads GAGVSQSPSNKVTEKGKDVELRCDPISGHTALYWYRQSLGQGLEFLIYFQGNSAPDKSGLPSDRFSAERTGGSVSTLTIQRTQQEDSAVYLCASSLVEPGTSGVEGYFGPGTRLTVL.

This clonotype has at least ten counts. V gene TRBV12-3 or TRBV12-4 combines with J gene TRBJ2-5; 14 bases agree with TRBD2. The CDR3 runs to 16 residues. Trimming cost V 6 bases and J 7 bases; bases outside gene matches: 10. The CDR3 loop reads CASSPGLAGVRGTQYF. CDR3 nucleotide sequence: TGTGCCAGCAGCCCGGGACTAGCGGGAGTGAGAGGGACCCAGTACTTC.

The chain employs TRBV12-3 or TRBV12-4 and TRBJ1-5; D is uncertain. The CDR3 spans 15 residues. The V end was cut by 3 bases, the J end by 5 bases, with 14 bases between. CDR3 bases: TGTGCCAGCAGTTTGGGCCCGACAAGGGATCAGCCCCAGCATTTT. It translates to CASSLGPTRDQPQHF.

The CDR3, as DNA: TGCGCCAGCAGCCAAGATCGTGGGACAGCCTACAATGAGCAGTTCTTC. It translates to CASSQDRGTAYNEQFF. The rearrangement uses TRBV4-1 and TRBJ2-1; 7 bases align to TRBD1. CDR3 size: 16 residues. The V gene end was trimmed by 0 bases and the J gene end by 2 bases; junction bases not matched to a gene: 4. Germline CDR1 is MGHRA and CDR2 is YSYEKL.

A few counts support this clonotype. The chain recombines TRBV11-2 with TRBJ2-5; 7 bases align to TRBD2. The CDR3 covers 13 residues. Germline V gene sequence: CDR1 SGHAT, CDR2 FQNNGV. V lost 5 bases to trimming and J lost 4 bases; unmatched junction nucleotides: 4. This CDR3 is CASSGGVRETQYF. In DNA, the CDR3 is TGTGCCAGCAGCGGGGGGGTGAGAGAGACCCAGTACTTC. Full variable domain (missing parts from reference TRBV11-2 and TRBJ2-5): EAGVAQSPRYKIIEKRQSVAFWCNPISGHATLYWYQQILGQGPKLLIQFQNNGVVDDSQLPKDRFSAERLKGVDSTLKIQPAKLEDSAVYLCASSGGVRETQYFGPGTRLLVL.

This clonotype has just a few counts. The chain links TRBV20-1 to TRBJ2-3, with 12 bases matching TRBD2. V gave up 3 bases and J gave up 6 bases; unmatched junction bases: 7. Per germline, CDR1 DFQATT and CDR2 SNEGSKA (reference sequence). This CDR3 is 15 amino acids long. CDR3 sequence: CSARETSGRLDTQYF. CDR3 nucleotides: TGCAGTGCTAGGGAGACTAGCGGGAGACTTGATACGCAGTATTTT.

This sequence joins TRBV4-2 and TRBJ2-2, with 7 positions matching TRBD1. The CDR3 is 14 amino acids. CDR1 LGHNA and CDR2 YNFKEQ come from the germline V gene. V shed 2 bases and J 6 bases; nucleotides not matched to a gene: 3. CDR3 DNA: TGTGCCAGCAGCCAACAACAGGGGTCCGGGGAGCTGTTTTTT. This encodes CASSQQQGSGELFF.

This clonotype was observed a few times. The chain carries TRBV14 and TRBJ2-6; D not resolved. This CDR3 contains 20 residues. Between the trimmed V and J ends, which lost 2 bases and 0 bases, there was a span of 20 bases. CDR1 and CDR2 from the germline V gene are SGHDN and FVKESK. The CDR3 DNA follows: TGTGCCAGCAGCCAAAAATGGTCCGGTCGACCGGGCTCTGGGGCCAACGTCCTGACTTTC. This codes for CASSQKWSGRPGSGANVLTF.

This clonotype was found many times. This rearrangement joins TRBV10-3 to TRBJ1-6; 9 positions match TRBD1. V was clipped by 4 bases and J by 16 bases; unmatched bases: 5. Germline V gives CDR1 ENHRY, CDR2 SYGVKD. The CDR3 totals 12 residues. CDR3 DNA sequence: TGTGCCATCAGTGGGACAGGGGAACGACTCCACTTT. Its translation: CAISGTGERLHF.

The chain is built from TRBV5-1 and TRBJ2-1; possibly TRBD1 for D (6 bases). This CDR3 comprises 15 residues. Germline CDR1 SGHRS, CDR2 YFSETQ. V lost 2 bases and J 1 base, leaving 10 bases between the germline ends. CDR3 amino acids: CASSFNTGSYNEQFF. The CDR3 DNA follows: TGCGCCAGCAGCTTCAATACAGGGTCCTACAATGAGCAGTTCTTC.

This clonotype was counted between two and nine times. This chain connects TRBV27 to TRBJ2-3; D possibly corresponds to TRBD1 (6 bases). The V end was cut by 5 bases, the J end by 2 bases, with 11 bases between. The V gene's germline CDR1 is MNHEY and CDR2 SMNVEV (reference sequence). The CDR3 runs to 14 residues. CDR3 amino acids: CASSTGQPTDTQYF. For the CDR3, the DNA is TGTGCCAGCAGTACCGGACAGCCCACAGATACGCAGTATTTT.

The chain uses TRBV20-1 and TRBJ2-7; 15 bases are shared with TRBD2. This CDR3 region has 20 residues. Germline CDR1 reads DFQATT; CDR2 reads SNEGSKA (reference sequence). V was pared by 0 bases and J by 0 bases, with 12 bases of the junction left unmatched. In DNA form, the CDR3 reads TGCAGTGCTAGAGAGGGTCGACCCGGGACTAGCGGGAGGAGCTCCTACGAGCAGTACTTC. It translates to CSAREGRPGTSGRSSYEQYF.

This clonotype was found a few times. The rearrangement joins TRBV13 to TRBJ1-4; no firm D call. The CDR3 contains 13 residues. V lost 0 bases and J 6 bases, leaving 5 bases between the germline ends. Germline CDR1 is PRHDT and CDR2 is FYEKMQ (reference sequence). The DNA of the CDR3 is TGTGCCAGCAGCTTAGGAGAAGATGAAAAACTGTTTTTT. Its protein product is CASSLGEDEKLFF.